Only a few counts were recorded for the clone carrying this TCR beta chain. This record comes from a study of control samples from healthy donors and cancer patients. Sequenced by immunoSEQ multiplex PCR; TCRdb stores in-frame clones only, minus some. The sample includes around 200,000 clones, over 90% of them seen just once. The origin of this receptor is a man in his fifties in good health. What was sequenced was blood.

CDR3 residues: CASSLAPGTPPYNEQFF. The CDR3 bases are TGTGCCAGCAGCTTAGCCCCCGGGACACCACCCTACAATGAGCAGTTCTTC. J is TRBJ2-1 and V is TRBV7-2; tentative D call: TRBD1 (6 bases). Between the trimmed V and J ends, which lost 0 bases and 2 bases, there was a span of 14 bases. Germline CDR1 and CDR2: SGHTA and FQGNSA. The CDR3 has 17 residues.